The clone carrying this T cell receptor beta chain was counted once. These data originate in a study of memory CD4+ T cells and cytomegalovirus serostatus. Study background: Of the healthy Belgian adults, several were CMV seropositive and 24 seronegative.

CDR3 length: 13 residues. Deletions cut 0 bases from V and 12 bases from J, with 13 bases between. Study processing details: After removing out-of-frame reads, 2,204,828 distinct TCRbeta sequences remained. Profiled with immunoSEQ multiplex PCR; TCRdb holds only in-frame clones, not every one. From that table come the V and J calls and clone size; the DNA was used to work out D and trimming. The sample has approximately 53,000 clones; roughly 80% are singletons. Single viable CD3+CD4+CD8-CD45RO+ cells were sorted as the memory CD4+ T cells. Serum IgG to CMV pp150, pp28, p38 and p52 defined serostatus.

Sequencing used memory CD4+ T cells from blood. The receptor's source is an adult in good health and CMV-seronegative. The chain joins TRBV5-3 to TRBJ1-5, with D perhaps TRBD1 (5 bases). TRBV5-3 is sorted into the ORF group, with uncertain function. DNA for the CDR3: TGTGCCAGAAGCTTGGCGAGCAGGGCGTGCCAGCATTTT. Amino acid sequence: CARSLASRACQHF.